This T cell receptor beta chain came from a study of neurological immune-mediated disorders. General study results and limits: Healthy controls had more TCR clonal expansion than multiple sclerosis, which showed the least, whereas HTLV-1-associated myelopathy showed the most. Repertoires from 18 of 34 multiple sclerosis patients grouped phylogenetically into a related-CDR3 cluster, suggesting a possible signature.

This clonotype was observed at least ten times. As yet, its antigen is unknown. The germline V and J ends were trimmed by 4 bases and 0 bases, with 14 bases remaining between them. This CDR3 has 15 amino acids. Germline assignment: CDR1 SGHDT and CDR2 YYEEEE. TCRdb recomputed calls from the 5' RACE reads with MiXCR, one row per CDR3 protein. Among tens of thousands of distinct CDR3 sequences listed, 3.5% to 4.5% were seen once. Noted time point: longitudinal time-point 3. The source is a woman aged 55-69 years with multiple sclerosis. Sequencing was performed on PBMCs. This sequence joins TRBV5-6 and TRBJ2-7; D might be TRBD2 (5 bases). The CDR3 loop reads CASSVVRRSSYEQYF. CDR3 coding DNA: TGTGCCAGCAGCGTCGTAAGGAGGAGCTCCTACGAGCAGTACTTC.